These 21 T cell receptor beta chains were sequenced from one sample in a study of human T cells and chemical hapten exposure. Sequencing started from total RNA isolated from unfractionated whole blood. TCRdb itself ran the 5' RACE reads through MiXCR, one entry per CDR3 protein. The sample has over 70,000 distinct CDR3 sequences; roughly 15% are singletons. The receptors derive from a female donor in good health.

This clonotype was observed a handful of times. The chain recombines TRBV7-8 with TRBJ2-7, with 8 bases that match TRBD1. Germline values: CDR1 SGHVS, CDR2 FQNEAQ. V dropped 5 bases and J dropped 0; count of bases not matched to a gene: 6. This CDR3 has 15 amino acids. The CDR3 coding sequence is TGTGCCAGCAGCACAAGGACAGGGAGCTCCTACGAGCAGTACTTC. Residues: CASSTRTGSSYEQYF.

This clonotype was seen more than once but under ten times. The chain links TRBV29-1 to TRBJ1-2; 11 nucleotides match TRBD1. Germline assignment: CDR1 SQVTM and CDR2 ANQGSEA. V was clipped by 4 bases and J by 4 bases; unmatched bases: 5. The CDR3 runs to 14 residues. The CDR3 DNA follows: TGCAGCGTTGCGACCGGGACAGGGGGCTATGGCTACACCTTC. Its translation is CSVATGTGGYGYTF.

The chain carries TRBV5-6 and TRBJ2-5; 10 bases are a match to TRBD1. CDR1 is SGHDT and CDR2 is YYEEEE in the germline V gene. The CDR3 is 15 amino acids. Trimming removed 3 bases from V and 1 base from J; junction bases left unmatched: 3. Written as DNA, the CDR3 is TGTGCCAGCAGCTCAAGACAGGGGGCCCAAGAGACCCAGTACTTC. Its protein product is CASSSRQGAQETQYF.

This clonotype was seen more than once but under ten times. The chain is built from TRBV12-3 or TRBV12-4 and TRBJ1-4, with D maybe TRBD1 (6 bases). V dropped 3 bases and J dropped 8 bases, with 10 bases sitting between them. The CDR3 has 13 residues. CDR3 in DNA: TGTGCCAGCAGTTTCTTGGGGGGCGAAAAACTGTTTTTT. Its translation: CASSFLGGEKLFF.

This clonotype has just one count. This chain links TRBV24-1 with TRBJ2-3; D gene unclear. V was trimmed by 3 bases and J by 3 bases, leaving 12 bases between them. CDR3 length: 15 amino acids. CDR1 is KGHDR and CDR2 is SFDVKD in the germline V gene. CDR3: CATSDPRGSTDTQYF. The CDR3 DNA reads TGTGCCACCAGTGATCCTAGAGGTTCGACAGATACGCAGTATTTT.

V and J are TRBV27 and TRBJ1-1, with D maybe TRBD1 (5 bases). Trimming shortened V by 6 bases and J by 0 bases, and 8 bases separated the two germline ends. The CDR3 covers 13 residues. CDR1 is MNHEY, CDR2 SMNVEV, per germline (reference sequence). CDR3 in amino acids: CASRWDLNTEAFF. The CDR3 region has the DNA TGTGCCAGCAGGTGGGACTTGAACACTGAAGCTTTCTTT.

The chain uses TRBV20-1 and TRBJ2-5; D ambiguous. Trimming removed 5 bases from V and 5 bases from J, with 12 bases in between. The length of the CDR3 is 12 residues. Germline lookup yields CDR1 DFQATT and CDR2 SNEGSKA (reference sequence). The CDR3 DNA reads TGCAGTGCTCCCTTGTACGGGGAGACCCAGTACTTC. It specifies CSAPLYGETQYF.

The chain uses TRBV15 and TRBJ2-1; TRBD1 or TRBD2 may be the D gene (5 bases each). The CDR3 has 15 residues. Germline-derived CDR1 and CDR2 are LNHNV and YYDKDF (reference sequence). With 1 base removed from V and 2 bases from J, the gap between germline ends came to 9 bases. The CDR3 here is CATSRGGTAYNEQFF. In DNA, the CDR3 is TGTGCCACCAGCAGAGGGGGGACGGCCTACAATGAGCAGTTCTTC.

The V and J genes are TRBV14 and TRBJ1-2, with TRBD1 matching over 7 bases. This CDR3 region has 17 residues. CDR1 is SGHDN and CDR2 is FVKESK in the germline V gene. V gave up 2 bases and J gave up 7 bases; unmatched junction bases: 16. The CDR3 protein is CASSQFMGTENPGGYTF. The CDR3 nucleotides read TGTGCCAGCAGCCAATTTATGGGGACAGAGAATCCGGGTGGCTACACCTTC.

The sample holds a few counts of this clonotype. This chain joins TRBV3-1 and TRBJ1-5; D ambiguous. The V end lost 4 bases, the J end lost 6 bases, and 10 bases lay between the germline ends. Germline V CDR1 and CDR2: LGHDT, YNNKEL (reference sequence). The CDR3 is 13 amino acids. As DNA, the CDR3 is TGTGCCAGCAGCCTCAAGGGAGGTCAGCCCCAGCATTTT. Its translation: CASSLKGGQPQHF.

This clonotype was observed a few times. The rearrangement links TRBV7-2 to TRBJ1-2; TRBD1 matches 11 bases. The CDR3 consists of 14 residues. Germline V CDR1 and CDR2: SGHTA, FQGNSA. Unmatched junction bases numbered 6, after V lost 5 bases and J lost 7 bases. The CDR3 here is CASSPRTGGFGYTF. The CDR3 region has the DNA TGTGCCAGCAGCCCCAGGACAGGGGGCTTTGGCTACACCTTC.

This clonotype was observed a few times. This chain connects TRBV12-3 or TRBV12-4 to TRBJ1-1, with D unclear. This CDR3 is built from 13 residues. The V end was cut by 8 bases, the J end by 0 bases, with 10 bases between. The CDR3 loop reads CASSEPLNTEAFF. In nucleotides, the CDR3 is TGTGCCAGCTCGGAACCCCTGAACACTGAAGCTTTCTTT.

V and J are TRBV20-1 and TRBJ1-5; no definite D call. Germline V gives CDR1 DFQATT, CDR2 SNEGSKA (reference sequence). The length of the CDR3 is 14 residues. V dropped 3 bases and J dropped 4 bases, with 13 bases sitting between them. The CDR3 protein is CSASKEFENQPQHF. The CDR3 DNA reads as TGCAGTGCTAGTAAGGAGTTTGAGAATCAGCCCCAGCATTTT.

The rearrangement uses TRBV14 and TRBJ2-4; TRBD1 agrees at 8 bases. Trimming took 3 bases from V and 8 from J; bases not matched to a gene: 6. There are 14 residues in the CDR3. Germline V gene data show CDR1 as SGHDN and CDR2 as FVKESK. For the CDR3, the DNA is TGTGCCAGCAGCCATTTCGGACAGGGCGACATTCAGTACTTC. This sequence encodes CASSHFGQGDIQYF. Together with reference TRBV14 and TRBJ2-4, the CDR3 gives the full variable domain: EAGVTQFPSHSVIEKGQTVTLRCDPISGHDNLYWYRRVMGKEIKFLLHFVKESKQDESGMPNNRFLAERTGGTYSTLKVQPAELEDSGVYFCASSHFGQGDIQYFGAGTRLSVL.

The V call is TRBV28, the J call TRBJ2-1; 13 bases fit TRBD2. The length of the CDR3 is 16 residues. The V segment lost 6 bases and the J segment 0 bases; nucleotides outside the gene matches: 2. Germline-derived CDR1 and CDR2 are MDHEN and SYDVKM. This CDR3 reads CASRWTSGSSYNEQFF. CDR3 nucleotide sequence: TGTGCCAGCAGGTGGACTAGCGGGAGCTCCTACAATGAGCAGTTCTTC.

This chain connects TRBV7-9 to TRBJ1-1, with D unresolved. The CDR3 sequence is 13 residues long. The germline V gene has CDR1 SEHNR and CDR2 FQNEAQ (reference sequence). Between the trimmed V and J ends, which lost 3 bases and 6 bases, there was a span of 11 bases. The CDR3 protein is CASSFSDIAEAFF. CDR3 nucleotides: TGTGCCAGCAGCTTTTCCGACATCGCTGAAGCTTTCTTT.

Turning to this clonotype: The junction departs from germline at one end; a sequencing error may be responsible. V and J are TRBV5-4 and TRBJ1-1; D ambiguous. Germline V gene data show CDR1 as SGHNT and CDR2 as YYREEE (reference sequence). CDR3 length equals 13 residues. CDR3 bases: TGTGTCAGCAGCCCCGCGGCGGACTCTGAAGCTTTCTTT. Amino acid sequence: CVSSPAADSEAFF. Based on the CDR3 plus reference TRBV5-4 and TRBJ1-1, the full variable domain is ETGVTQSPTHLIKTRGQQVTLRCSSQSGHNTVSWYQQALGQGPQFIFQYYREEENGRGNFPPRFSGLQFPNYSSELNVNALELDDSALYLCVSSPAADSEAFFGQGTRLTVV.

The J gene is TRBJ1-1, the V gene TRBV7-9; D gene ambiguous. The CDR3 is 13 amino acids. Looked up from germline, CDR1 is SEHNR and CDR2 is FQNEAQ (reference sequence). V was pared by 8 bases and J by 2 bases, with 12 bases between. The CDR3 protein is CASEGERNTEAFF. CDR3 sequence (DNA): TGTGCCAGCGAGGGAGAGAGAAACACTGAAGCTTTCTTT.

This clonotype was counted only a few times. The chain joins TRBV7-6 to TRBJ2-7; D might be TRBD1 or TRBD2, each matching 5 bases. This CDR3 contains 13 residues. CDR1 is SGHVS, CDR2 FNYEAQ, per germline. Between the trimmed V and J ends, which lost 5 bases and 3 bases, there was a span of 11 bases. This CDR3 is CASSPRDLYEQYF. The CDR3 DNA reads TGTGCCAGCAGCCCCCGGGACCTCTACGAGCAGTACTTC.

This clonotype came up a few times. The J gene is TRBJ2-3, the V gene TRBV10-2; possibly TRBD1 for D (5 bases). Germline assignment: CDR1 WSHSY and CDR2 SAAADI. V lost 8 bases to trimming and J lost 2 bases, with 14 bases between them. This CDR3 is 14 amino acids long. CDR3 in DNA: TGCGCCAGCCGAAGGGGCTTAGACACAGATACGCAGTATTTT. Its translation: CASRRGLDTDTQYF.

This clonotype was seen only a few times. This chain joins TRBV27 and TRBJ1-5, with a tentative D call TRBD1 (6 bases). V was shortened by 5 bases and J by 3 bases, with 14 bases between the two germline ends. This CDR3 is built from 15 residues. Germline V gene sequence: CDR1 MNHEY, CDR2 SMNVEV (reference sequence). The CDR3 reads CASSPLTGDNQPQHF. The DNA of the CDR3 is TGTGCCAGCAGTCCCCTGACAGGCGACAATCAGCCCCAGCATTTT.